One sample yielded the 4 T cell receptor beta chains listed below, sequenced in a study of cytomegalovirus exposure and HLA in healthy donors. The primer mix had 60 Vbeta and 13 Jbeta primers. TCRdb keeps only in-frame clones here, not all; method: immunoSEQ multiplex PCR. The sample lists under 150,000 clones, approximately 75% occurring once. The sample was PBMCs. The receptors come from a woman between 40 and 55 years old in good health and CMV-seropositive.

The chain employs TRBV4-2 and TRBJ2-1; no definite D call. The ends were cut back, 1 base at V and 7 bases at J, with 14 bases in the middle. Germline assignment: CDR1 LGHNA and CDR2 YNFKEQ. CDR3 length: 15 amino acids. Here the CDR3 reads CASSQGLASANEQFF. The DNA of the CDR3 is TGTGCCAGCAGCCAAGGACTGGCAAGCGCGAATGAGCAGTTCTTC.

This clone has just a few counts. J is TRBJ1-1 and V is TRBV5-1, with 7 bases lining up with TRBD1. The CDR3 runs to 15 residues. The germline V gene encodes CDR1 SGHRS and CDR2 YFSETQ. V dropped 4 bases and J dropped 0; count of bases not matched to a gene: 6. Here the CDR3 reads CASSPIQGMNTEAFF. The CDR3 DNA reads TGCGCCAGCAGCCCAATACAGGGGATGAACACTGAAGCTTTCTTT. The whole variable domain, remainder taken from reference TRBV5-1 and TRBJ1-1, is KAGVTQTPRYLIKTRGQQVTLSCSPISGHRSVSWYQQTPGQGLQFLFEYFSETQRNKGNFPGRFSGRQFSNSRSEMNVSTLELGDSALYLCASSPIQGMNTEAFFGQGTRLTVV.

The J gene is TRBJ2-7, the V gene TRBV15; TRBD2 aligns across 13 bases. V was pared by 3 bases and J by 4 bases, with 15 bases of the junction left unmatched. The CDR3 runs to 19 residues. The germline V gene encodes CDR1 LNHNV and CDR2 YYDKDF (reference sequence). CDR3 coding DNA: TGTGCCACCAGCAGCCCCACCGGAGGGACTAGCGGGACCTTATACGAGCAGTACTTC. It specifies CATSSPTGGTSGTLYEQYF. Looking up the rest from reference TRBV15 and TRBJ2-7 gives the full variable domain: DAMVIQNPRYQVTQFGKPVTLSCSQTLNHNVMYWYQQKSSQAPKLLFHYYDKDFNNEADTPDNFQSRRPNTSFCFLDIRSPGLGDTAMYLCATSSPTGGTSGTLYEQYFGPGTRLTVT.

The gene calls are TRBV18 and TRBJ2-1; D gene ambiguous. The CDR3 totals 14 residues. V lost 3 bases and J 0 bases, leaving 6 bases between the germline ends. CDR1 is KGHSH and CDR2 is LQKENI in the germline V gene. The CDR3 DNA reads as TGTGCCAGCTCACCCCCGGGCTCCTACAATGAGCAGTTCTTC. This codes for CASSPPGSYNEQFF.